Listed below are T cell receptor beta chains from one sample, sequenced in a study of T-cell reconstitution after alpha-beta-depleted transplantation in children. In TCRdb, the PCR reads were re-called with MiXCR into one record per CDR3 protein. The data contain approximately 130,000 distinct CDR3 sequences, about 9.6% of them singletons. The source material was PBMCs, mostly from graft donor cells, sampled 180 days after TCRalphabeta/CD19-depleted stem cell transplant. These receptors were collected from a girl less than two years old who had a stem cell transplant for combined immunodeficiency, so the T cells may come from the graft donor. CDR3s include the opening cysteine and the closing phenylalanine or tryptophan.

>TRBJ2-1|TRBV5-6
CASSGGVEGLPFF
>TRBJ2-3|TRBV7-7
CASSFNRGDTQYF
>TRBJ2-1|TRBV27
CASSSGLAGHNEQFF
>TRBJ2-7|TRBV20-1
CSARIRQDYEQYF
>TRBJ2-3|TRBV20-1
CSARDGLANTDTQYF
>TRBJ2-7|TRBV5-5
CASSLVPTASYEQYF
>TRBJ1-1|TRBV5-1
CASSLAGVGTEAFF
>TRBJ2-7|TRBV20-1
CSARAYLADTYEQYF
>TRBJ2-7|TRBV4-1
CASSPGAGTGVREQYF
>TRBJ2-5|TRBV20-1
CSAREAGRPNQETQYF
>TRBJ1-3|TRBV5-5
CASSLYYSSSGNTIYF
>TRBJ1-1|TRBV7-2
CASSLEGGITEAFF
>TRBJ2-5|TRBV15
CATSRDAPQETQYF
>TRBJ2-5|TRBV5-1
CASSPDRSETQYF
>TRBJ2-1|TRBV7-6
CASSPIGFEQFF
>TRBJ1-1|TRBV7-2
CASSGNRATEAFF
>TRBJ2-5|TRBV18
CASSPLTERVETQYF
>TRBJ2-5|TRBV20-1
CSAPGTGVQETQYF
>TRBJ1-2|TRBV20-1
CSAPGTPYGYTF
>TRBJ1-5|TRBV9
CASSVDGRLNQPQHF
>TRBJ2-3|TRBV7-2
CASSFSGYTQYF
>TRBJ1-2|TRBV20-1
CSARGMGQGAGGYTF